The clone carrying this T cell receptor beta chain showed up just once. The target antigen is unknown. This entry is derived from a study of cytomegalovirus exposure and HLA in healthy donors. Whole-study findings and limits: The investigators catalogued 164 TCR beta chains as cytomegalovirus-associated.

Germline V gene sequence: CDR1 MNHEY, CDR2 SMNVEV (reference sequence). V was shortened by 4 bases and J by 5 bases, with 11 bases between the two germline ends. This CDR3 is 13 amino acids long. Sequencing used immunoSEQ multiplex PCR; TCRdb keeps in-frame clones, though not all of them. The profile shows 150,000 to 200,000 clones, about 81% of them singletons. The sequenced sample consisted of PBMCs. The origin of this receptor is a woman aged 25 to 39 in good health and CMV-seronegative. J is TRBJ2-5 and V is TRBV27, with a weak D call TRBD1 (6 bases). The CDR3 nucleotides are TGTGCCAGCAGTTGGGACAAGTTTGAGACCCAGTACTTC. Amino acid sequence: CASSWDKFETQYF.